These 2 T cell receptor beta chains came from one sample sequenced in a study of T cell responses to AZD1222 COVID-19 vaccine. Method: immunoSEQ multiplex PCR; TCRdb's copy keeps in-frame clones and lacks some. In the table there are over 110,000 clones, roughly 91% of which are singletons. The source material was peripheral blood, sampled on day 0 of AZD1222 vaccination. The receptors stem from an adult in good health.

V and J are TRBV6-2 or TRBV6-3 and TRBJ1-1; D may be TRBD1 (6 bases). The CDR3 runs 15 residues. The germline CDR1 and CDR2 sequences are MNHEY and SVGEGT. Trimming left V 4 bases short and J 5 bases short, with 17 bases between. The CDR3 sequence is CASSLARGRGTEAFF. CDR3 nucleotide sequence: TGTGCCAGCAGTTTGGCCAGGGGTCGGGGGACTGAAGCTTTCTTT.

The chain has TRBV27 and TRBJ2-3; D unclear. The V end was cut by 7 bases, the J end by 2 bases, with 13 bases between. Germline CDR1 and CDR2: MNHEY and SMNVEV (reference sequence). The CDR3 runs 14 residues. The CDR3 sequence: CASKIGLSTDTQYF. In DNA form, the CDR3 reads TGTGCCAGCAAAATAGGGCTGTCCACAGATACGCAGTATTTT.